This T cell receptor (beta chain) was sequenced in a study of control samples from healthy donors and cancer patients. Germline values: CDR1 MGHDK, CDR2 SYGVNS. This CDR3 is built from 13 residues. This clone was recorded only once. One end of the junction does not line up with germline, which may come from a read error. The protocol was immunoSEQ multiplex PCR, while the TCRdb copy is restricted to in-frame clones and leaves out a portion. In the table there are approximately 68,000 clones, approximately 83% of which are singletons. The receptor comes from a man aged 55 to 69 in good health. This chain uses TRBV25-1 with TRBJ2-3; no clear D. Sequenced sample: blood. CDR3 nucleotide sequence: TGTGCCAGCCGACTGGAGTCCACATATACGCAGTATTTT. Its translation is CASRLESTYTQYF.